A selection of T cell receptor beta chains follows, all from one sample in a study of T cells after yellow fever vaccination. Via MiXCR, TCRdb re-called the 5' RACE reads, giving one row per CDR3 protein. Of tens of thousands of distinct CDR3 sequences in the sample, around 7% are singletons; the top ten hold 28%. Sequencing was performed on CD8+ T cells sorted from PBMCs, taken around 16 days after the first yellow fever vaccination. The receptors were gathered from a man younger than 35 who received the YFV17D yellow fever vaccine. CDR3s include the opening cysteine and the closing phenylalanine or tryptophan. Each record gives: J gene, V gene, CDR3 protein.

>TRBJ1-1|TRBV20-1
CSARDMGPLVLNTEAFF
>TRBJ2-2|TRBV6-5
CASSYGFSGPGELFF
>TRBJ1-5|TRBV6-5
CASLGPDREGWNQPQHF
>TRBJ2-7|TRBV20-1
CSAGRLAGGDLSPYEQYF
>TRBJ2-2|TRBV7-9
CASRREGTLNTGELFF
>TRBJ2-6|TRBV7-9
CASSPPRASSGANVLTF
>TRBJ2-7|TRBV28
CASSLGAAGIDEQYF
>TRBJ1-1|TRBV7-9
CASSFEGWGRTEAFF
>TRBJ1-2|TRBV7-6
CASSLVPDGGPYGYTF
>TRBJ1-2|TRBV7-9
CASSFLSVPGGYTF
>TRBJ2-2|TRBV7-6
CASSLEQNTGELFF
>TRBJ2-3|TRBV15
CATSRDGGTDTQYF
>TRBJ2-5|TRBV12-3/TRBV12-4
CASRVRAGPSQETQYF
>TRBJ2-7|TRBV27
CASSPTRIPEYEQYF
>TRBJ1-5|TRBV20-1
CSARDPDYSNQPQHF
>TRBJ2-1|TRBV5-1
CASRSGPYNEQFF
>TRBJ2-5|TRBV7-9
CASSLVGQETQYF
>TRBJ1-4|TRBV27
CASSSHIQGGGEKLFF
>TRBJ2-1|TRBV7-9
CASSPGGGLYNEQFF
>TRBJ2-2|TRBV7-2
CATSRVSLTGELFF
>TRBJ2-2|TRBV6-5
CASSYSDRGTGELFF
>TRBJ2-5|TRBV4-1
CASSQRSLAGTQYF
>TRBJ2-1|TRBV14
CASSVGGGAYISYNEQFF
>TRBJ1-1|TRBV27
CASSLFTGVETEAFF
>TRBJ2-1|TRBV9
CARSPKSGALDNEQFF
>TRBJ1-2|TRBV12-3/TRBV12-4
CASRHMGWGRFGYTF
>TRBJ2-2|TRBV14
CASSQLPDPEAGELFF
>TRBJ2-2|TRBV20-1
CSATELAGPNTGELFF
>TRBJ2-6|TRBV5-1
CASSPHPRDRGILSGANVLTF
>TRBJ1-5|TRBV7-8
CASSLARGPNQPQHF
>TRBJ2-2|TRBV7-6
CASRGFTGELFF
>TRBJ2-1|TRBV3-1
CASSQPRGPGHNEQFF
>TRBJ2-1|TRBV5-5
CASSLEAPTYNEQFF
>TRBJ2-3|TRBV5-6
CASSLGQGPITDTQYF
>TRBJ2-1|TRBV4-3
CASSPTSDFYNEQFF
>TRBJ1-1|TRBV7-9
CASSLGRGEAFF
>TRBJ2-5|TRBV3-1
CASSQDLGLGETQYF
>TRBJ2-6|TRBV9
CASSVGPGANVLTF
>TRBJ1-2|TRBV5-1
CASSLVAEDGYTF
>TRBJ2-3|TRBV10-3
CAISEPGLAGGRTDTQYF
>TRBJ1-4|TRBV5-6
CASSLTGEGEKLFF
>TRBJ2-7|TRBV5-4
CASSSEGIPYEQYF
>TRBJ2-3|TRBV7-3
CASSRGLAGPDTQYF
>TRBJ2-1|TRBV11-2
CASSSQPRANNEQFF
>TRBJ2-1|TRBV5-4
CASSLVRTYNEQFF
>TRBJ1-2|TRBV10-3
CAITGFGPANYGYTF
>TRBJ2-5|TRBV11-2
CASSQLAGASQETQYF
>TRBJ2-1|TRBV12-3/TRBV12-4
CASSSLNGTSGGYNEQFF
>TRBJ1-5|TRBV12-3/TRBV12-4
CASSTSGGNQPQHF
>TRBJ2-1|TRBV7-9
CASSSLAGGHNEQFF
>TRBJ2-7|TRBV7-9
CASSTKGPTYEQYF
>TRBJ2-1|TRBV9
CASSVSGGHYNEQFF
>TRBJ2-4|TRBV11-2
CASSFLGVGKNIQYF
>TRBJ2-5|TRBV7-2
CASSYNPTGSQETQYF
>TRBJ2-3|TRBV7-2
CASSLPFGGGTDTQYF
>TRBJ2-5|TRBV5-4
CASSLEEKETQYF
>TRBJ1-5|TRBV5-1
CASSLKGTEAYSNQPQHF
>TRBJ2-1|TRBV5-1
CASSLKIAGGAVYNEQFF
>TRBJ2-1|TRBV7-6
CASSASLAGAPGGEQFF